This is a list of T cell receptor beta chains from one sample in a study of blood T cell repertoires in COVID-19. Method: immunoSEQ multiplex PCR; TCRdb's copy keeps in-frame clones and lacks some. Here the sample spans more than 300,000 clones, 80% to 90% being singletons. Sequences were obtained from PBMCs or T cells enriched from blood (not recorded which). Every receptor here comes from a man aged 40-55 years in a cohort exposed to, infected with or recovered from COVID-19 (not recorded which). Both conserved end residues are trimmed from each CDR3. Fields, in order: clone size, V gene, CDR3 protein. Expanded clones are given a class, and other clones once, few, many or no size at all.

size: NA
V: TRBV3-1/TRBV3-2
CDR3: ASSSGGAGGYT

size: NA
V: TRBV30
CDR3: AWSTGTWAGYT

size: NA
V: TRBV19
CDR3: ASSLRDRVDQPQH

size: NA
V: TRBV21-1
CDR3: ASNLPCPREQGETQY

size: NA
V: TRBV28
CDR3: ASTGQGNYGYT

size: NA
V: TRBV2
CDR3: ASSSPSGRGETQY

size: NA
V: TRBV7-9
CDR3: ASSLVAQTEAF

size: NA
V: TRBV5-4
CDR3: ASSLQGETIY

size: few
V: TRBV5-6
CDR3: ASSLGTGPGNTIY

size: NA
V: TRBV2
CDR3: ATSTGNYNEQF

size: NA
V: TRBV7-3
CDR3: ASSRLAGGNTGELF

size: NA
V: TRBV11-3
CDR3: ASSQSGTSNFEQF

size: NA
V: TRBV6-2/TRBV6-3
CDR3: ASSYAGSYNEQF

size: once
V: TRBV7-8
CDR3: ASSLARGGGQRNTIY

size: NA
V: TRBV5-1
CDR3: ASSLVGGSVEEKLF

size: NA
V: TRBV11-3
CDR3: ASSRGLAGDNEQF

size: NA
V: TRBV5-1
CDR3: ASSLGNSGRSGDTQY

size: NA
V: TRBV28
CDR3: ASSTGEGVNTQY

size: NA
V: TRBV6-5
CDR3: ASSDSVGGSTEAF